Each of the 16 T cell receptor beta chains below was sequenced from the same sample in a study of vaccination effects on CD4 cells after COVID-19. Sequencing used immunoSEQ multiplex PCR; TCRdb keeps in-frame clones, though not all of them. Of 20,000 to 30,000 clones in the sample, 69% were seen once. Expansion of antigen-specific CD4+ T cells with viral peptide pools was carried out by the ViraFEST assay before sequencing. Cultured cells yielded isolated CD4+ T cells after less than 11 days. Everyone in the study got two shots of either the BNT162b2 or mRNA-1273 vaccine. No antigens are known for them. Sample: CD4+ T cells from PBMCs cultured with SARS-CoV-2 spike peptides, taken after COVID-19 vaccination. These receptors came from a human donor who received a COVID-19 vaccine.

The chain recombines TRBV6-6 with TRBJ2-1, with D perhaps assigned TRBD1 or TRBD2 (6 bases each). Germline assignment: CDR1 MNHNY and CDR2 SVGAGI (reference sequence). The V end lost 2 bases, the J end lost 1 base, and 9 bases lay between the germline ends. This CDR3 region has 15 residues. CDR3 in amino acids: CASSYGGGSYNEQFF. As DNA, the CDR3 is TGTGCCAGCAGTTACGGAGGGGGATCCTACAATGAGCAGTTCTTC.

The CDR3 here is CASSRGSYGYTF. CDR3 bases: TGTGCCAGCAGTCGAGGGTCGTATGGCTACACCTTC. This chain connects TRBV25-1 to TRBJ1-2; no reliable D call. Germline V gives CDR1 MGHDK, CDR2 SYGVNS. This CDR3 has 12 amino acids. V was pared by 5 bases and J by 5 bases, with 9 bases between.

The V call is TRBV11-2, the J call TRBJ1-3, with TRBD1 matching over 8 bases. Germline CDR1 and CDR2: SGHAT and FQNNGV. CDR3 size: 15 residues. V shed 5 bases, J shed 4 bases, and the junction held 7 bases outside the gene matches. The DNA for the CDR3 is TGTGCCAGCAGCCCGGCAGGGGGCGCGGGAAACACCATATATTTT. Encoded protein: CASSPAGGAGNTIYF.

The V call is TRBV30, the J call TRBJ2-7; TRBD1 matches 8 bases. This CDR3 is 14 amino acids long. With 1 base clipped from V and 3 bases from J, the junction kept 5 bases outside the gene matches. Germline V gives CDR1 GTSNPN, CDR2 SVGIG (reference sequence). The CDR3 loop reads CAWSAWTGLYEQYF. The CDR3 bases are TGTGCCTGGAGTGCTTGGACAGGGCTCTACGAGCAGTACTTC.

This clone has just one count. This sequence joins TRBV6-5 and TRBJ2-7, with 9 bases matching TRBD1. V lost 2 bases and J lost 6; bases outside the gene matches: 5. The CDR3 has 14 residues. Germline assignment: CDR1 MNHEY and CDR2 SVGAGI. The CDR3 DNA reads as TGTGCCAGCAGTTACCACGGACAGGGGACCGAGCAGTACTTC. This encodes CASSYHGQGTEQYF.

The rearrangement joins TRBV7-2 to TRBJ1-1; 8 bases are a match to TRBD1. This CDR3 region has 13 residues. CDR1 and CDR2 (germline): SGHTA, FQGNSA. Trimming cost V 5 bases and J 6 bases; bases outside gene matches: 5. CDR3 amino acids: CASSEDRVAEAFF. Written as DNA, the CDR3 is TGTGCCAGCAGCGAGGACAGGGTGGCTGAAGCTTTCTTT.

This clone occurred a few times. The CDR3 coding sequence is TGTGCCAGCAGCCAAGGTACTGGTGCTAATCAGCCCCAGCATTTT. Its protein product is CASSQGTGANQPQHF. This chain joins TRBV3-1 (or the pseudogene TRBV3-2) and TRBJ1-5; D uncertain. The V end was cut by 1 base, the J end by 4 bases, with 11 bases between. Looked up from germline, CDR1 is LGHDT and CDR2 is YNNKEL (reference sequence). The CDR3 sequence is 15 residues long.

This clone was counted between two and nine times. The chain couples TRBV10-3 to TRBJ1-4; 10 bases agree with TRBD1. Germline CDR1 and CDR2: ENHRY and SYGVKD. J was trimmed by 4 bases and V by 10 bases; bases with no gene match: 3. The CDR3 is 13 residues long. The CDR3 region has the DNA TGTGCCACAAGGACAGGGGGTAATGAAAAACTGTTTTTT. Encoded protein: CATRTGGNEKLFF.

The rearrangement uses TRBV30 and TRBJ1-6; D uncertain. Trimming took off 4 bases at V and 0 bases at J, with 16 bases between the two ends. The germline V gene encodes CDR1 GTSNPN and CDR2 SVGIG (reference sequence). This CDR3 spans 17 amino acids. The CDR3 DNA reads TGTGCCTGGACCTATGACCCTTCGAGCTCCTATAATTCACCCCTCCACTTT. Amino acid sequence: CAWTYDPSSSYNSPLHF.

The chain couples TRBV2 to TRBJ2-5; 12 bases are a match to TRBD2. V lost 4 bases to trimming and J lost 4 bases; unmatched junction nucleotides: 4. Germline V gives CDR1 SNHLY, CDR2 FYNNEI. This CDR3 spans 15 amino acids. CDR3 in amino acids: CASSGLAGGLETQYF. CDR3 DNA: TGTGCCAGCAGTGGCCTAGCGGGGGGGCTAGAGACCCAGTACTTC.

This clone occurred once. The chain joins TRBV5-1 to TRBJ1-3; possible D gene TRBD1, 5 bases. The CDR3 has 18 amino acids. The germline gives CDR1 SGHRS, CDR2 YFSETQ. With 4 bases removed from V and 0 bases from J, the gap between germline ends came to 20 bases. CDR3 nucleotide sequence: TGCGCCAGCAGCCCCGGGACCCGGACTTGGTCCTCTGGAAACACCATATATTTT. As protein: CASSPGTRTWSSGNTIYF.

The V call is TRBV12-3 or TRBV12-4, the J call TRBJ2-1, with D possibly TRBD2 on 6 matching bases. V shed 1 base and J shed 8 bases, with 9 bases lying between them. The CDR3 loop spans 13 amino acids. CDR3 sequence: CASSLVRRDEQFF. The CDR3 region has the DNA TGTGCCAGCAGTTTAGTTAGGAGGGATGAGCAGTTCTTC.

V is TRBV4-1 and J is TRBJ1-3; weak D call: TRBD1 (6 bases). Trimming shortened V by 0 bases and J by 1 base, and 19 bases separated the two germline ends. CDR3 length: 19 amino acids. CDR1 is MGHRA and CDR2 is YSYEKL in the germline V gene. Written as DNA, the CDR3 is TGCGCCAGCAGCCAAGATCAGGGCCCGAGGGGGGCGTCTGGAAACACCATATATTTT. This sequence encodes CASSQDQGPRGASGNTIYF.

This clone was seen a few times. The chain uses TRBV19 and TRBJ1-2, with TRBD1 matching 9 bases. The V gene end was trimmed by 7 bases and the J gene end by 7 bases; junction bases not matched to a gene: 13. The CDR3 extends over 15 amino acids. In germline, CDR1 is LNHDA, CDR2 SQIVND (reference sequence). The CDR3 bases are TGTGCCAGTATATTAGAGGACAGGGGAAAATGTGGCTACACCTTC. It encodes CASILEDRGKCGYTF.

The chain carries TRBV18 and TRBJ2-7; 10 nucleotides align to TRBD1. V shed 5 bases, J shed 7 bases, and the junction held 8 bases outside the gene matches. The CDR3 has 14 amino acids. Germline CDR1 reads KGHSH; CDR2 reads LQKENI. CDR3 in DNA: TGTGCCAGCTCAACCGGGACAGGGGATCAAGAGCAGTACTTC. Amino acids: CASSTGTGDQEQYF.

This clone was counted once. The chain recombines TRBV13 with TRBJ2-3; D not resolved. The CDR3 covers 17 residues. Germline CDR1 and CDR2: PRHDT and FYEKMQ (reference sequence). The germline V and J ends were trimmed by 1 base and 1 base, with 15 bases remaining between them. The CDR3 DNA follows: TGTGCCAGCAGCTTAGTTCTCCCCCAATCCCGCACAGATACGCAGTATTTT. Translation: CASSLVLPQSRTDTQYF.